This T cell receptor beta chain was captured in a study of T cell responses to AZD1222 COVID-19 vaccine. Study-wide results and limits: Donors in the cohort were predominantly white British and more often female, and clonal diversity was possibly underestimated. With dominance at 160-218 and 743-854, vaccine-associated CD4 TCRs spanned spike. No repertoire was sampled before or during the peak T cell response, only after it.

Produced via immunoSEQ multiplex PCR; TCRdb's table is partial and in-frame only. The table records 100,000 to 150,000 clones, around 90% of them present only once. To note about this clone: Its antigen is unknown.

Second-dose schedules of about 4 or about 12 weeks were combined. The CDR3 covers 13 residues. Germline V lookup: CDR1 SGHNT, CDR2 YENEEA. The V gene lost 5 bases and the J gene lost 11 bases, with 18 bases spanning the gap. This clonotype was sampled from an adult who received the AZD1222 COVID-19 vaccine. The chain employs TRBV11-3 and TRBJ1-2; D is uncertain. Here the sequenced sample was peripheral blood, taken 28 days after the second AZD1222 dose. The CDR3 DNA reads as TGTGCCAGCAGCCACCGTGACGAGATGGGGTACACCTTC. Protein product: CASSHRDEMGYTF.